This TCR beta chain was retrieved from a study of blood T cell repertoires in COVID-19. In its sample, this clone was seen once. Here immunoSEQ multiplex PCR was the method, and the copy in TCRdb shows in-frame clones only, minus some. The sample lists around 34,000 clones; around 80% were seen once. Germline CDR1 is ENHRY and CDR2 is SYGVKD. This CDR3 is built from 17 residues. V lost 2 bases, J lost 7 bases, and 18 bases lay in between. The chain couples TRBV10-3 to TRBJ1-6, with D uncertain. The receptor's source is a man at least 80 years old with active or convalescent COVID-19. Sequencing was done on a sample of peripheral blood. The CDR3 spells CAISERREVGGNSPLHF. The CDR3 nucleotides read TGTGCCATCAGTGAGAGGAGGGAAGTTGGTGGAAATTCACCCCTCCACTTT.